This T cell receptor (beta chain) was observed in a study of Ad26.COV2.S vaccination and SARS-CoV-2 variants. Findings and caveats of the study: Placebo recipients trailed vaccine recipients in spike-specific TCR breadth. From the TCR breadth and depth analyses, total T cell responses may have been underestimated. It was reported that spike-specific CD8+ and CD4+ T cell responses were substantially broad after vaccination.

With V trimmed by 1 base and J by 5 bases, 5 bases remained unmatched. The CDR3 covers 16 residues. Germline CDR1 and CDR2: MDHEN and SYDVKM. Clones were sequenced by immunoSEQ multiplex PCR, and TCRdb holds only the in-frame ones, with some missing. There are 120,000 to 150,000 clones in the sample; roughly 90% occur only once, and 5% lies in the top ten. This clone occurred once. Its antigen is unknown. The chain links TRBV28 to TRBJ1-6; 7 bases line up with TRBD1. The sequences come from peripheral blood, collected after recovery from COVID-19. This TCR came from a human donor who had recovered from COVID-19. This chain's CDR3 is CASSLYPGQNNSPLHF. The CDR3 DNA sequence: TGTGCCAGCAGTTTATACCCGGGACAGAATAATTCACCCCTCCACTTT.